This TCR beta chain emerged from a study of blood T cells in healthy people across ages. Study-level points and caveats: Unsorted PBMC input precluded a conclusive naive versus antigen-experienced comparison.

Sample-barcoded 5' priming and a J-beta primer mix drove a second PCR of about 6 to 12 cycles. Carrying 12 random nucleotides, a template-switch adaptor labeled each individual cDNA molecule. TCRdb fed the 5' RACE reads into MiXCR, producing one record per CDR3 protein. This sample has over 500,000 distinct CDR3 sequences, with approximately 52% found just once. In regard to this clonotype: The antigen remains unidentified.

Germline trimming cut 5 bases from V and 5 bases from J; bases unmatched to any gene: 12. The CDR3 runs to 16 residues. In germline, CDR1 is MNHEY, CDR2 SVGAGI. Per-sample yields of isolated PBMCs were at least 7 million. Total RNA was extracted at no less than 6 micrograms per sample. V gene TRBV6-5 combines with J gene TRBJ1-5; 7 positions match TRBD1. The receptor's source is an elderly woman in good health. The specimen was blood. CDR3 region: CASSPRPGQVYQPQHF. CDR3 bases: TGTGCCAGCAGTCCACGCCCTGGACAGGTCTATCAGCCCCAGCATTTT.